This T cell receptor (beta chain) was sequenced for a study of cytomegalovirus exposure and HLA in healthy donors. The primer mix had 60 Vbeta and 13 Jbeta primers. Sequencing was performed with immunoSEQ multiplex PCR; in TCRdb, only in-frame clones are kept and a portion is missing. Of approximately 150,000 clones in the sample, around 77% were seen once. Study-wide results and caveats: TCR sequences were mostly rare, though some public TCRs occurred in many donors. In an earlier analysis, about 87% or about 30%: the productive usage of most TCR beta V segments. Roughly uniform sequencing depth across donors was assumed, possibly incorrectly.

The study sampled nominally healthy donors, though unrecorded immune exposures were likely. This clone was seen a few times. Its antigen is unidentified. The J segment lost 5 bases and the V segment lost 1 base, leaving 8 bases of the junction unmatched. Germline lookup yields CDR1 SGHRS and CDR2 YFSETQ. This CDR3 contains 16 residues. The sample consisted of PBMCs. The chain recombines TRBV5-1 with TRBJ2-5; 10 bases are a match to TRBD2. This receptor was taken from a man aged 30 to 45 in good health and CMV-seropositive. CDR3 sequence: CASSLSSGGQGETQYF. CDR3 in DNA: TGCGCCAGCAGCTTGTCTAGCGGGGGCCAGGGGGAGACCCAGTACTTC.